The rows below give T cell receptor beta chains drawn from one sample of a study of identical twins. TCRdb processed the 5' RACE reads anew with MiXCR; each CDR3 protein has one entry. Of around 960,000 distinct CDR3 sequences in the sample, around an eighth were seen once. These data were also reused for a study on yellow fever vaccine responses in identical twins.

Source material: PBMCs. Every receptor here comes from a woman between 18 and 29 years old in good health. Each CDR3 is given with its conserved first and last residue. Each record gives: CDR3 protein, CDR3 DNA, J gene, clone size, V gene, D gene. D genes are given only for firm matches. Size tells how often a clone was seen (once, few, many) or the class of an expanded clone, and some rows leave it out.

CDR3: CASRPVTGALGEQYF
DNA: TGCGCCAGCAGACCAGTTACAGGGGCCCTGGGGGAGCAGTACTTC
J: TRBJ2-7
size: .
V: TRBV5-1
D: TRBD1

CDR3: CASTLAGGTSEQFF
DNA: TGTGCCAGCACCTTAGCGGGAGGAACAAGTGAGCAGTTCTTC
J: TRBJ2-1
size: few
V: TRBV27
D: TRBD2

CDR3: CASKGSGRDPDTQYF
DNA: TGTGCCAGCAAGGGTAGCGGGAGAGACCCAGATACGCAGTATTTT
J: TRBJ2-3
size: few
V: TRBV12-3/TRBV12-4
D: TRBD2

CDR3: CASSPGFEYEQYF
DNA: TGCGCCAGCAGCCCTGGATTTGAATACGAGCAGTACTTC
J: TRBJ2-7
size: .
V: TRBV5-1
D: .

CDR3: CSAPKSENTEAFF
DNA: TGCAGTGCCCCTAAGTCAGAGAACACTGAAGCTTTCTTT
J: TRBJ1-1
size: .
V: TRBV20-1
D: .

CDR3: CASSDDGDSRSYGPGYTF
DNA: TGTGCCAGCAGCGACGATGGGGACAGCAGGAGTTATGGACCTGGCTACACCTTC
J: TRBJ1-2
size: few
V: TRBV11-1
D: TRBD1

CDR3: CASSPGLAGISGELFF
DNA: TGTGCCAGCAGCCCGGGGCTAGCGGGAATCTCCGGGGAGCTGTTTTTT
J: TRBJ2-2
size: .
V: TRBV7-6
D: TRBD2

CDR3: CASSQAKTGGYQPQHF
DNA: TGTGCCAGCAGCCAAGCCAAAACAGGGGGCTATCAGCCCCAGCATTTT
J: TRBJ1-5
size: many
V: TRBV7-8
D: TRBD1

CDR3: CASSEVQGAREQYF
DNA: TGTGCCAGCAGTGAAGTCCAGGGGGCTCGGGAGCAGTACTTC
J: TRBJ2-7
size: few
V: TRBV2
D: TRBD1

CDR3: CASSLDRGRTYEQYF
DNA: TGCGCCAGCAGCTTGGACAGGGGGCGCACCTACGAGCAGTACTTC
J: TRBJ2-7
size: many
V: TRBV5-1
D: TRBD1

CDR3: CSARERLSEAFF
DNA: TGCAGCGCCCGAGAGAGACTCTCTGAAGCTTTCTTT
J: TRBJ1-1
size: many
V: TRBV29-1
D: .

CDR3: CASSLVASGGSYNEQFF
DNA: TGCGCCAGCAGCTTGGTGGCTAGCGGGGGTTCCTACAATGAGCAGTTCTTC
J: TRBJ2-1
size: many
V: TRBV5-1
D: TRBD2

CDR3: CASSLRDRTFQETQYF
DNA: TGTGCCAGCAGCTTACGGGACAGGACGTTCCAAGAGACCCAGTACTTC
J: TRBJ2-5
size: many
V: TRBV12-3/TRBV12-4
D: TRBD1

CDR3: CASSPAQGGGDQPQHF
DNA: TGTGCCAGCAGTCCGGCACAGGGAGGGGGGGATCAGCCCCAGCATTTT
J: TRBJ1-5
size: many
V: TRBV12-3/TRBV12-4
D: .

CDR3: CASSRLRGEYGYTF
DNA: TGTGCCAGCAGCCGACTACGGGGGGAGTATGGCTACACCTTC
J: TRBJ1-2
size: .
V: TRBV3-1
D: .

CDR3: CGLTNTEAFF
DNA: TGCGGGTTGACCAACACTGAAGCTTTCTTT
J: TRBJ1-1
size: .
V: TRBV20-1
D: .

CDR3: CASNTQSNEKLFF
DNA: TGTGCCAGCAACACACAGAGTAATGAAAAACTGTTTTTT
J: TRBJ1-4
size: many
V: TRBV2
D: .

CDR3: CASSLSGGLYNEQFF
DNA: TGTGCCAGCAGCTTATCTGGGGGGCTCTACAATGAGCAGTTCTTC
J: TRBJ2-1
size: many
V: TRBV7-9
D: .

CDR3: CASNLGPGELFF
DNA: TGTGCCAGCAACCTGGGTCCCGGGGAGCTGTTTTTT
J: TRBJ2-2
size: .
V: TRBV28
D: .

CDR3: CANSVGAGAVNEQYF
DNA: TGTGCCAACAGCGTAGGAGCGGGAGCGGTCAACGAGCAGTACTTC
J: TRBJ2-7
size: .
V: TRBV9
D: TRBD2

CDR3: CASSLSRADTQYF
DNA: TGTGCCAGCAGTTTATCCCGCGCAGATACGCAGTATTTT
J: TRBJ2-3
size: few
V: TRBV27
D: .

CDR3: CASSLAEGEQYF
DNA: TGTGCCAGCAGCCTAGCGGAAGGCGAGCAGTACTTC
J: TRBJ2-7
size: few
V: TRBV3-1
D: .

CDR3: CASSHDRRYQPQHF
DNA: TGTGCCAGCTCACATGACAGACGTTATCAGCCCCAGCATTTT
J: TRBJ1-5
size: .
V: TRBV18
D: .

CDR3: CASSLVGYGELFF
DNA: TGTGCCAGCAGTTTGGTGGGGTATGGGGAGCTGTTTTTT
J: TRBJ2-2
size: many
V: TRBV12-3/TRBV12-4
D: .